The 22 T cell receptor beta chains presented below share a single source sample, sequenced in a study of blood T cell repertoires in COVID-19. TCRdb's table, derived via immunoSEQ multiplex PCR, lists solely in-frame clones and lacks some. This table holds over 70,000 clones, less than 85% found once. The sequenced sample was peripheral blood. These TCRs come from a man aged 65-85 years with acute or convalescent COVID-19.

The V gene is TRBV11-3, the J gene TRBJ1-1; D call uncertain. Trimming removed 0 bases at V and 1 base at J, with 3 bases between. Germline V gene lookup returns CDR1 SGHNT and CDR2 YENEEA. This CDR3 is 13 amino acids long. Here the CDR3 DNA reads TGTGCCAGCAGCTTAGACAGGAACACTGAAGCTTTCTTT. Encoded protein: CASSLDRNTEAFF.

The V call is TRBV19, the J call TRBJ1-3; D unresolved. Trimming shortened V by 1 base and J by 0 bases, and 10 bases separated the two germline ends. The CDR3 covers 16 residues. Looked up from germline, CDR1 is LNHDA and CDR2 is SQIVND (reference sequence). CDR3 amino acids: CASSIAGSFSGNTIYF. CDR3 bases: TGTGCCAGTAGTATAGCGGGGTCCTTCTCTGGAAACACCATATATTTT.

The CDR3 DNA reads TGTGCCAGTACGCGGGACCGGCTGGATGAAAAACTGTTTTTT. Translation gives CASTRDRLDEKLFF. This chain connects TRBV21-1 to TRBJ1-4. TRBV21-1 is an annotated pseudogene. CDR3 length equals 14 residues.

The V gene is TRBV14, the J gene TRBJ2-3, with TRBD2 matching 8 bases. Germline assignment: CDR1 SGHDN and CDR2 FVKESK. The CDR3 sequence is 14 residues long. V lost 4 bases to trimming and J lost 7 bases; unmatched junction nucleotides: 7. In DNA form, the CDR3 reads TGTGCCAGCAGCCTCCCCGGACTAGCAAATACGCAGTATTTT. This sequence encodes CASSLPGLANTQYF.

This chain links TRBV5-1 with TRBJ2-7; 14 positions agree with TRBD2. J lost 3 bases, V lost 0 bases, and 5 bases had no gene match. Germline CDR1 and CDR2: SGHRS and YFSETQ. This CDR3 region has 17 residues. CDR3 in DNA: TGCGCCAGCAGCTTGGCCCGGGGACTAGCGGGAGACTACGAGCAGTACTTC. Its protein product is CASSLARGLAGDYEQYF.

The chain has TRBV5-1 and TRBJ1-6; D gene ambiguous. Trimming stripped 0 bases from V and 6 bases from J, with 7 bases between. Germline V lookup: CDR1 SGHRS, CDR2 YFSETQ. The length of the CDR3 is 14 residues. The DNA of the CDR3 is TGCGCCAGCAGCTTGGGGCAGATTAATTCACCCCTCCACTTT. Amino acids: CASSLGQINSPLHF.

The chain is built from TRBV28 and TRBJ2-1, with 8 positions matching TRBD2. The CDR3 is 16 amino acids. The V gene end was trimmed by 4 bases and the J gene end by 0 bases; junction bases not matched to a gene: 5. Germline V gene data show CDR1 as MDHEN and CDR2 as SYDVKM. The CDR3 is CASSSPSGGSYNEQFF. CDR3 coding DNA: TGTGCCAGCAGTTCCCCAAGCGGGGGCTCCTACAATGAGCAGTTCTTC. Together with reference TRBV28 and TRBJ2-1, the CDR3 gives the full variable domain: DVKVTQSSRYLVKRTGEKVFLECVQDMDHENMFWYRQDPGLGLRLIYFSYDVKMKEKGDIPEGYSVSREKKERFSLILESASTNQTSMYLCASSSPSGGSYNEQFFGPGTRLTVL.

The CDR3 sequence is CASSSRTGNYGYTF. The CDR3 nucleotides are TGTGCCAGTAGTTCACGGACAGGGAACTATGGCTACACCTTC. The rearrangement uses TRBV19 and TRBJ1-2; 8 bases map to TRBD1. V dropped 5 bases and J dropped 2; count of bases not matched to a gene: 4. The CDR3 runs 14 residues. Germline V gives CDR1 LNHDA, CDR2 SQIVND (reference sequence).

This clone was seen once. The V and J genes are TRBV24-1 and TRBJ2-1; 11 nucleotides align to TRBD1. V lost 5 bases to trimming and J lost 4 bases; unmatched junction nucleotides: 3. Germline V CDR1 and CDR2: KGHDR, SFDVKD. This CDR3 has 15 residues. The CDR3 sequence: CATSGGDRGYNEQFF. DNA for the CDR3: TGTGCCACCAGTGGAGGGGACAGGGGGTACAATGAGCAGTTCTTC.

The CDR3 here is CATSPGAAYNEQFF. The CDR3 DNA follows: TGTGCCACCAGCCCTGGAGCGGCCTACAATGAGCAGTTCTTC. The chain carries TRBV15 and TRBJ2-1, with TRBD2 as a possible D gene (5 bases). The CDR3 loop spans 14 amino acids. The germline V gene has CDR1 LNHNV and CDR2 YYDKDF (reference sequence). V dropped 5 bases and J dropped 2 bases, with 10 bases sitting between them. Variable domain in full (rest from reference TRBV15 and TRBJ2-1): DAMVIQNPRYQVTQFGKPVTLSCSQTLNHNVMYWYQQKSSQAPKLLFHYYDKDFNNEADTPDNFQSRRPNTSFCFLDIRSPGLGDTAMYLCATSPGAAYNEQFFGPGTRLTVL.

The V call is TRBV28, the J call TRBJ1-6, with a weak D call TRBD1 (5 bases). This CDR3 has 14 residues. Germline lookup yields CDR1 MDHEN and CDR2 SYDVKM. V lost 6 bases and J lost 7, with 13 bases in between. In DNA form, the CDR3 reads TGTGCCAGCAGGGGGGGAGGATACAATTCACCCCTCCACTTT. Its protein product is CASRGGGYNSPLHF.

The chain has TRBV7-3 and TRBJ2-3; 10 bases line up with TRBD2. The CDR3 extends over 15 amino acids. Germline CDR1 SGHTA, CDR2 FQGTGA. The V gene end was trimmed by 5 bases and the J gene end by 4 bases; junction bases not matched to a gene: 6. The CDR3 nucleotides are TGTGCCAGCAGCCCAAGCGGGGGGGCTTCAGATACGCAGTATTTT. This encodes CASSPSGGASDTQYF.

The DNA of the CDR3 is TGTGCCAGCAGCCAAGCTTCTGAAAAACTGTTTTTT. This translates into CASSQASEKLFF. The chain carries TRBV3-1 (or the pseudogene TRBV3-2) and TRBJ1-4; D call uncertain. V was cut by 1 base and J by 7 bases, with 4 bases left in between. CDR1 is LGHDT, CDR2 YNNKEL, per germline (reference sequence). The CDR3 is 12 amino acids.

The chain is built from TRBV5-1 and TRBJ2-1; possible D gene TRBD1, 6 bases. Germline CDR1 reads SGHRS; CDR2 reads YFSETQ. V was pared by 2 bases and J by 5 bases, with 14 bases between. The CDR3 totals 15 residues. CDR3 in amino acids: CASSFRDIRDNEQFF. The CDR3 DNA reads TGCGCCAGCAGCTTCCGGGACATTCGGGACAATGAGCAGTTCTTC.

The chain is built from TRBV30 and TRBJ1-1; 9 bases map to TRBD1. This CDR3 spans 14 amino acids. The trim removed 2 bases at V and 6 bases at J, leaving 7 bases unmatched. From germline, CDR1 is GTSNPN and CDR2 SVGIG (reference sequence). The DNA for the CDR3 is TGTGCCTGGAGTACCGGGACAGGGACGCCTGAAGCTTTCTTT. Its translation: CAWSTGTGTPEAFF.

V usage is TRBV6-4 and J usage is TRBJ2-1; the match to TRBD2 covers 13 bases. Germline CDR1 and CDR2: MRHNA and SNTAGT. Trimming took 10 bases from V and 8 from J; bases not matched to a gene: 11. This CDR3 contains 15 residues. The CDR3 reads CAITKLAGGGDEQFF. In DNA form, the CDR3 reads TGTGCCATCACGAAACTAGCGGGAGGGGGAGATGAGCAGTTCTTC.

This clone has a handful of counts. V is TRBV7-2 and J is TRBJ2-1; no clear D gene. The CDR3 spans 14 residues. V was shortened by 2 bases and J by 7 bases, with 12 bases between the two germline ends. CDR1 and CDR2 from the germline V gene are SGHTA and FQGNSA. Here the CDR3 DNA reads TGTGCCAGCAGCTTAATCTCAGTTCTGAATGAGCAGTTCTTC. Amino acids: CASSLISVLNEQFF. The variable domain in full, completed from reference TRBV7-2 and TRBJ2-1, reads GAGVSQSPSNKVTEKGKDVELRCDPISGHTALYWYRQSLGQGLEFLIYFQGNSAPDKSGLPSDRFSAERTGGSVSTLTIQRTQQEDSAVYLCASSLISVLNEQFFGPGTRLTVL.

This clone was counted a few times. This chain connects TRBV19 to TRBJ2-7, with TRBD2 as a possible D gene (6 bases). The CDR3 is 15 residues long. Trimming left V 3 bases short and J 3 bases short, with 15 bases between. Germline CDR1 LNHDA, CDR2 SQIVND (reference sequence). The CDR3 is CASSMKTSVGYEQYF. Written as DNA, the CDR3 is TGTGCCAGTAGTATGAAGACTAGTGTAGGCTACGAGCAGTACTTC.

At least ten counts were recorded for this clone. V usage is TRBV5-1 and J usage is TRBJ2-3; 8 nucleotides agree with TRBD2. This CDR3 is 15 amino acids long. The germline gives CDR1 SGHRS, CDR2 YFSETQ. V was pared by 0 bases and J by 8 bases, with 8 bases of the junction left unmatched. Here the CDR3 reads CASSLESSGGGTQYF. CDR3 sequence (DNA): TGCGCCAGCAGCTTGGAATCCAGCGGGGGCGGTACGCAGTATTTT. The full variable domain, in which reference TRBV5-1 and TRBJ2-3 provide the parts outside the CDR3, is KAGVTQTPRYLIKTRGQQVTLSCSPISGHRSVSWYQQTPGQGLQFLFEYFSETQRNKGNFPGRFSGRQFSNSRSEMNVSTLELGDSALYLCASSLESSGGGTQYFGPGTRLTVL.

This clone was seen only a few times. V and J are TRBV19 and TRBJ2-2; 10 bases are a match to TRBD1. Germline V gene sequence: CDR1 LNHDA, CDR2 SQIVND (reference sequence). V was clipped by 3 bases and J by 4 bases; unmatched bases: 5. CDR3 length: 16 amino acids. The CDR3 loop is CASSISGTGVTGELFF. CDR3 bases: TGTGCCAGTAGTATTTCCGGGACAGGGGTCACCGGGGAGCTGTTTTTT.

The chain has TRBV5-1 and TRBJ1-2; D gene unclear. Between the trimmed V and J ends, which lost 6 bases and 6 bases, there was a span of 15 bases. The germline CDR1 and CDR2 sequences are SGHRS and YFSETQ. This CDR3 contains 13 residues. CDR3 amino acids: CASTRSALDGYTF. DNA of the CDR3: TGCGCCAGCACCCGGAGCGCCTTAGATGGCTACACCTTC.

J is TRBJ2-7 and V is TRBV28; D is unclear. Germline V lookup: CDR1 MDHEN, CDR2 SYDVKM. This CDR3 is built from 20 residues. Between the trimmed V and J ends, which lost 2 bases and 2 bases, there was a span of 28 bases. CDR3 residues: CASSLVIGPLGVPIAYEQYF. CDR3 DNA: TGTGCCAGCAGTTTAGTTATTGGTCCCCTTGGAGTCCCAATTGCCTACGAGCAGTACTTC.